This T cell receptor (beta chain) stems from a study of blood T cell repertoires in COVID-19. Study background: Samples of COVID-19 (acute and convalescent) were obtained from the United States, Italy and Spain. PBMCs, B-cell-depleted T cells, or T cells were the source of the cDNA or gDNA that made up the material.

The V gene's germline CDR1 is MNHNS and CDR2 SASEGT. This CDR3 comprises 14 residues. The V gene lost 1 base and the J gene lost 4 bases, with 10 bases spanning the gap. Original processing notes: Estimation of nucleated cell counts relied on the amplification of reference gene primers. Clones were sequenced by immunoSEQ multiplex PCR, and TCRdb holds only the in-frame ones, with some missing. The DNA was the basis for D and trimming; V, J and clone size are from that table. The data hold 70,000 to 95,000 clones, with about 81% observed a single time. The sample was peripheral blood. The sequence derives from a human donor in a cohort sampled during active COVID-19. The chain joins TRBV6-1 to TRBJ1-2; D not certain. The CDR3 region has the DNA TGTGCCAGCAGTGAAGGGACTAAGGGCTATGGCTACACCTTC. This translates into CASSEGTKGYGYTF.